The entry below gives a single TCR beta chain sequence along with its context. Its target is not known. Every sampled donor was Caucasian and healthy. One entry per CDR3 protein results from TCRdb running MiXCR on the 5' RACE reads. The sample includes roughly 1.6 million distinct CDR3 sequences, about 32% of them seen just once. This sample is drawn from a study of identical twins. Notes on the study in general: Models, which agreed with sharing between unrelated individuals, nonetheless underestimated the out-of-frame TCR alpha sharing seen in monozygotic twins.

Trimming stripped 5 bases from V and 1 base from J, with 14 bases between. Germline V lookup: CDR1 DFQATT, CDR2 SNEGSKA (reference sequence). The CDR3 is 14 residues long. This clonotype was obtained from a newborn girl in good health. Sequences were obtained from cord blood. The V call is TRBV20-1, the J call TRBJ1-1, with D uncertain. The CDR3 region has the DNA TGCAGTGCTGACTCGGGAGTGGGGAACACTGAAGCTTTCTTT. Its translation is CSADSGVGNTEAFF.